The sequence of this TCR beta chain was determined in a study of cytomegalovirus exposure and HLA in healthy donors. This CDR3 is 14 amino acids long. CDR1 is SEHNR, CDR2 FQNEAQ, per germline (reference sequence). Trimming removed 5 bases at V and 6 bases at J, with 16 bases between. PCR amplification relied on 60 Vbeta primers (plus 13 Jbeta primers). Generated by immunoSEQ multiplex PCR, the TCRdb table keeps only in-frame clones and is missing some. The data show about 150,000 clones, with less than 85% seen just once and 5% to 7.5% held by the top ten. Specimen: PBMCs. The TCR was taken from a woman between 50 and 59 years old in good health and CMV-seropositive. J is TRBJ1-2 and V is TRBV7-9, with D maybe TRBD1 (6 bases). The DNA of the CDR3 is TGTGCCAGCAGCCCCAGAAACTCAGGGGATGGCTACACCTTC. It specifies CASSPRNSGDGYTF.